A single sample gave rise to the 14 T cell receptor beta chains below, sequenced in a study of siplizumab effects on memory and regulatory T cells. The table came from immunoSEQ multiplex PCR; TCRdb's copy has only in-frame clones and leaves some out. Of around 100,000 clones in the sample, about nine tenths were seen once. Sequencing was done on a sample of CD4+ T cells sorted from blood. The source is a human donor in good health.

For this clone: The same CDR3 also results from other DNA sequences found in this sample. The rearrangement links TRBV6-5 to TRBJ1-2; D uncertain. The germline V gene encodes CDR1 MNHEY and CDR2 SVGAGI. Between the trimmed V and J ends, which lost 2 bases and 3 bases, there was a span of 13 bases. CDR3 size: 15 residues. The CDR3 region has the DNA TGTGCCAGCAGTTACGGGCGGGGTTGGGACTATGGCTACACCTTC. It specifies CASSYGRGWDYGYTF.

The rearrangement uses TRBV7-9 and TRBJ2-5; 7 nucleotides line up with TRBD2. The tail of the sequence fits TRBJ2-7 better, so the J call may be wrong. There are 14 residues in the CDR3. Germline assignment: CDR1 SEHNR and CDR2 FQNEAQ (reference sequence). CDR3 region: CASSPGGGMYEQYF. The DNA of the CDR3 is TGTGCCAGCAGCCCCGGGGGAGGGATGTACGAGCAGTACTTC.

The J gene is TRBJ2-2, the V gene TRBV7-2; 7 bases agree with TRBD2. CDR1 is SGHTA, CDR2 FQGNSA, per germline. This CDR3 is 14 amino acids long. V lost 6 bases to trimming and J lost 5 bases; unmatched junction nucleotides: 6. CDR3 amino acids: CASSLTSSTGELFF. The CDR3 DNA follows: TGTGCCAGCAGTTTGACTAGCAGTACCGGGGAGCTGTTTTTT.

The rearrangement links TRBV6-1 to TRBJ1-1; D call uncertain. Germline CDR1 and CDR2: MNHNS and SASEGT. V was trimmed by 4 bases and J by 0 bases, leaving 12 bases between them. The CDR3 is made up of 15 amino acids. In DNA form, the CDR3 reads TGTGCCAGCAGTGCGGGAGACCGGATGAACACTGAAGCTTTCTTT. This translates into CASSAGDRMNTEAFF.

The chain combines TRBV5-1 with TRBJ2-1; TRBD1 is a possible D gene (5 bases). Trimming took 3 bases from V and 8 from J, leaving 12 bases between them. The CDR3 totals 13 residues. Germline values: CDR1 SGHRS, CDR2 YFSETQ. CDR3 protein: CASSYQGPDEQFF. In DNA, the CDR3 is TGCGCCAGCAGCTACCAGGGTCCCGATGAGCAGTTCTTC. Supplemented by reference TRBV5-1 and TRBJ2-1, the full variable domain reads KAGVTQTPRYLIKTRGQQVTLSCSPISGHRSVSWYQQTPGQGLQFLFEYFSETQRNKGNFPGRFSGRQFSNSRSEMNVSTLELGDSALYLCASSYQGPDEQFFGPGTRLTVL.

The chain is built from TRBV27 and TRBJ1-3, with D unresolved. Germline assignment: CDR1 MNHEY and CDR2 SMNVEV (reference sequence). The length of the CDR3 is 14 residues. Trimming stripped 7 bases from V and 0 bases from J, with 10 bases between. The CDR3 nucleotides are TGTGCCAGCAAGAACCACGACTCTGGAAACACCATATATTTT. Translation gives CASKNHDSGNTIYF.

CDR3: CASSLGGTGELFF. DNA of the CDR3: TGTGCCAGCAGCTTAGGTGGGACCGGGGAGCTGTTTTTT. The rearrangement joins TRBV11-3 to TRBJ2-2; D unresolved. CDR3 length equals 13 residues. Deletions cut 1 base from V and 5 bases from J, with 5 bases between. Germline CDR1 SGHNT, CDR2 YENEEA.

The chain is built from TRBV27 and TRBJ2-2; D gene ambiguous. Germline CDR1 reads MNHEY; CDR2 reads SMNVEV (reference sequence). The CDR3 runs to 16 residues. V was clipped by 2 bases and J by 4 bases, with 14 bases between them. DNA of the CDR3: TGTGCCAGCAGTTTAACCCCCACTTCCCCCACCGGGGAGCTGTTTTTT. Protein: CASSLTPTSPTGELFF.

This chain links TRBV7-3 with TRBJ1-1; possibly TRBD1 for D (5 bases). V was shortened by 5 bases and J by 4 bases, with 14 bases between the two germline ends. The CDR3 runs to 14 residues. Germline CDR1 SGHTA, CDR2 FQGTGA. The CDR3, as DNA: TGTGCCAGCAGCCAAATTGGGGGTGCCACTGAAGCTTTCTTT. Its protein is CASSQIGGATEAFF.

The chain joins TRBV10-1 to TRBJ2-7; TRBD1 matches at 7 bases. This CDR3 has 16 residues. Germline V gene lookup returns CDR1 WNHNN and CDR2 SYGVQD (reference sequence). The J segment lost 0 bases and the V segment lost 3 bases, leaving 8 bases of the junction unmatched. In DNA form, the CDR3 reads TGCGCCAGCAGTGAAGGTTGGGCAGGGGGCTCCTACGAGCAGTACTTC. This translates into CASSEGWAGGSYEQYF.

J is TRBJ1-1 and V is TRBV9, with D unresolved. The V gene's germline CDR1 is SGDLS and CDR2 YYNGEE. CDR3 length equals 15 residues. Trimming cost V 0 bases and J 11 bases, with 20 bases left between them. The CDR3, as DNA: TGTGCCAGCAGCGTAGATGTCGGTGGATCTACGGCTGCTTTCTTT. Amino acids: CASSVDVGGSTAAFF.

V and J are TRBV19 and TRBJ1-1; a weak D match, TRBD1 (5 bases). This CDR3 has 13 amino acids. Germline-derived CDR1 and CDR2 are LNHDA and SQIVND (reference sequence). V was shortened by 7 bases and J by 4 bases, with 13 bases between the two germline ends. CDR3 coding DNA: TGTGCCAGTAACAGGAGAGAAGGCACTGAAGCTTTCTTT. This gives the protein CASNRREGTEAFF.

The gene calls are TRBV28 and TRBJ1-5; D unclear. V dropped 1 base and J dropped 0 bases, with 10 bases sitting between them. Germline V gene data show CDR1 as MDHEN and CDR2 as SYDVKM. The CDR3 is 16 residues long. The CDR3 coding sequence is TGTGCCAGCAGTTTATCCGCAGTCCCTAGCAATCAGCCCCAGCATTTT. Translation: CASSLSAVPSNQPQHF. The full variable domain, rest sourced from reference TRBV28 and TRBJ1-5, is DVKVTQSSRYLVKRTGEKVFLECVQDMDHENMFWYRQDPGLGLRLIYFSYDVKMKEKGDIPEGYSVSREKKERFSLILESASTNQTSMYLCASSLSAVPSNQPQHFGDGTRLSIL.

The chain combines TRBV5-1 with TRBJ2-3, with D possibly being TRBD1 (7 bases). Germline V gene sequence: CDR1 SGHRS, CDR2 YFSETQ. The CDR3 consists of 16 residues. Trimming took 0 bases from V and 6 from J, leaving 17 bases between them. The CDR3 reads CASSLVIQGSGDTQYF. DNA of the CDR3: TGCGCCAGCAGCTTGGTGATACAGGGGAGCGGGGATACGCAGTATTTT.